The clone carrying this T cell receptor beta chain was found many times. The record originates from a study of neurological immune-mediated disorders. Via MiXCR, TCRdb re-called the 5' RACE reads, giving one row per CDR3 protein. Of tens of thousands of distinct CDR3 sequences listed, more than 9.5% are singletons. Germline CDR1 is SGHNT and CDR2 is YYREEE (reference sequence). Trimming shortened V by 4 bases and J by 1 base, and 11 bases separated the two germline ends. The CDR3 is 14 residues long. Among the participants, healthy controls were blood bank volunteers in Maryland, USA. J is TRBJ2-5 and V is TRBV5-4; perhaps TRBD2 as D (6 bases). The clonotype originates from a female donor in good health. Material for sequencing was PBMCs. CDR3 bases: TGTGCCAGCAGCCCAAGGGACTCCCAAGAGACCCAGTACTTC. Its translation: CASSPRDSQETQYF. Based on the CDR3 plus reference TRBV5-4 and TRBJ2-5, the full variable domain is ETGVTQSPTHLIKTRGQQVTLRCSSQSGHNTVSWYQQALGQGPQFIFQYYREEENGRGNFPPRFSGLQFPNYSSELNVNALELDDSALYLCASSPRDSQETQYFGPGTRLLVL.